These T cell receptor beta chains were read from a single sample in a study of blood T cell repertoires in COVID-19. Assay used: immunoSEQ multiplex PCR; TCRdb lists only in-frame clones, some missing. The sample lists roughly 120,000 clones, around 77% seen once, with approximately 7.9% in the top ten. The sequencing input was peripheral blood. Receptor source: a human donor in a cohort sampled during active COVID-19. Each CDR3 is given with its conserved first and last residue. The D gene is left open where the match is weak. The size field is filled for only some rows; it gives once, few, many or a size class.

V gene: TRBV19; clone size: few; D gene: TRBD1; J gene: TRBJ2-7; CDR3 DNA: TGTGCCAGTAGTACGACAGGGGGCTCCTACGAGCAGTACTTC; CDR3 protein: CASSTTGGSYEQYF
V gene: TRBV9; clone size: few; D gene: .; J gene: TRBJ2-7; CDR3 DNA: TGTGCCAGCAGCCCCTCACGGTCCTACGAGCAGTACTTC; CDR3 protein: CASSPSRSYEQYF
V gene: TRBV5-4; clone size: .; D gene: TRBD1; J gene: TRBJ2-7; CDR3 DNA: TGTGCCAGCAGCTCGGTGGGACAGGGGCCCCACGAGCAGTACTTC; CDR3 protein: CASSSVGQGPHEQYF
V gene: TRBV5-6; clone size: .; D gene: .; J gene: TRBJ1-1; CDR3 DNA: TGTGCCAGCAGCTTGGCCGGGGTGTGGAACACTGAAGCTTTCTTT; CDR3 protein: CASSLAGVWNTEAFF
V gene: TRBV28; clone size: .; D gene: TRBD1; J gene: TRBJ2-1; CDR3 DNA: TGTGCCAGCAGTAACAGGGGGTTCTTAAATGAGCAGTTCTTC; CDR3 protein: CASSNRGFLNEQFF
V gene: TRBV11-2; clone size: .; D gene: .; J gene: TRBJ1-2; CDR3 DNA: TGTGCCAGCACTCAAGGGACACCGGGGGGTTACTATGGCTACACCTTC; CDR3 protein: CASTQGTPGGYYGYTF
V gene: TRBV27; clone size: .; D gene: TRBD1; J gene: TRBJ2-7; CDR3 DNA: TGTGCCAGCAGTTTATCGGGGACAGGGACGCGGGAGCAGTACTTC; CDR3 protein: CASSLSGTGTREQYF
V gene: TRBV14; clone size: .; D gene: .; J gene: TRBJ1-2; CDR3 DNA: TGTGCCAGCAGCCAAGATTGGTTTGGGAGGGTTAAGGAACACGCCGACTCCTTC; CDR3 protein: CASSQDWFGRVKEHADSF
V gene: TRBV6-5; clone size: few; D gene: .; J gene: TRBJ1-2; CDR3 DNA: TGTGCCAGCACTATCAGGGGCCTGGAGGGCTACACCTTC; CDR3 protein: CASTIRGLEGYTF
V gene: TRBV3-1/TRBV3-2; clone size: .; D gene: .; J gene: TRBJ2-5; CDR3 DNA: TGTGCCAGCAGCCCCGGAGGCACCCAAGAGACCCAGTACTTC; CDR3 protein: CASSPGGTQETQYF
V gene: TRBV27; clone size: .; D gene: .; J gene: TRBJ2-7; CDR3 DNA: TGTGCCAGCAGCATCACAGGGGCCCGGGGGAACGAGCAGTACTTC; CDR3 protein: CASSITGARGNEQYF
V gene: TRBV19; clone size: .; D gene: .; J gene: TRBJ1-3; CDR3 DNA: TGTGCCAGTACCCCCACACAGGGTAGCACTGGAAACACCATATATTTT; CDR3 protein: CASTPTQGSTGNTIYF